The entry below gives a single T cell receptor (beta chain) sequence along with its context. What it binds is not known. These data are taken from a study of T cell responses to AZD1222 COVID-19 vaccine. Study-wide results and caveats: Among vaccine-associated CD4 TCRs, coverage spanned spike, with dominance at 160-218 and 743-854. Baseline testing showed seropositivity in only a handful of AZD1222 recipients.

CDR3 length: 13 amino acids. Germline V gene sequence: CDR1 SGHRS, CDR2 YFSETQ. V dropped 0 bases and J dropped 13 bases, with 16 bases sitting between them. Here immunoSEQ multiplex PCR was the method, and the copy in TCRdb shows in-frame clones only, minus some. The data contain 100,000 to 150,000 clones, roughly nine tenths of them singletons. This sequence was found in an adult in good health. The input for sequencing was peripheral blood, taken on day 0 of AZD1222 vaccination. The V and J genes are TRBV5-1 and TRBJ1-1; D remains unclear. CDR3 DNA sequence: TGCGCCAGCAGCTTGGCCGTAGATGGGGATCATTTCTTT. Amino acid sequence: CASSLAVDGDHFF.